This TCR beta chain was sequenced during a study of CD8 T cells in ankylosing spondylitis. Trimming removed 6 bases from V and 1 base from J, with 11 bases in between. Germline V gives CDR1 KGHDR, CDR2 SFDVKD. This CDR3 contains 14 residues. This clonotype came up many times. Its antigen is undetermined. Libraries for TCR beta were made by quantitative 5'-RACE with molecular barcodes. From the 5' RACE reads, TCRdb called clonotypes with MiXCR, one entry per CDR3 protein. The sample holds under 250,000 distinct CDR3 sequences, 8.2% seen once. Study outcomes and limitations: In ankylosing spondylitis patients, matched synovial fluid reportedly showed significant enrichment of disease-linked clones. Before this, some motif variants had been reported in reactive arthritis synovial fluid and blood. Seemingly characteristic of ankylosing spondylitis blood was a TCR beta motif consisting of roughly 8 highly homologous variants.

Sequencing was done on a sample of blood, either unsorted or a sorted T cell fraction (not recorded which). The rearrangement joins TRBV24-1 to TRBJ2-5, with D perhaps TRBD1 (6 bases). The sequence came from a female donor with ankylosing spondylitis or in good health (not recorded which). CDR3 residues: CATSSGQIQETQYF. CDR3 sequence (DNA): TGTGCCACCAGTAGTGGACAGATCCAAGAGACCCAGTACTTC.